A selection of T cell receptor beta chains follows, all from one sample in a study of blood T cell repertoires in COVID-19. Method: immunoSEQ multiplex PCR; TCRdb's copy keeps in-frame clones and lacks some. The sample holds some 300,000 clones, about nine tenths seen once. Sequencing used PBMCs or T cells enriched from blood (not recorded which). The receptors stem from a woman aged 40 to 50 who had recovered from COVID-19. Both conserved end residues are part of each CDR3. The D gene is left open where the match is weak. Only part of the rows carry a size: once, few, many, or a class if the clone is expanded.

v_call	d_call	clone_size	j_call	cdr3_nt	cdr3_aa
TRBV18	.	once	TRBJ2-1	TGTGCCAGCTCACCACCGATAGGGGTTGGGAATGAGCAGTTCTTC	CASSPPIGVGNEQFF
TRBV24-1	TRBD1	few	TRBJ2-1	TGTGCCACCCACGGAAGGGGACAGGGCATGCTCGATGAGCAGTTCTTC	CATHGRGQGMLDEQFF
TRBV7-8	.	.	TRBJ1-4	TGTGCCAGCAGCTTAAAGCGTCTTAATGAAAAACTGTTTTTT	CASSLKRLNEKLFF
TRBV9	TRBD1	.	TRBJ2-7	TGTGCCAGCAGCGTAGAGGGACAGGGGACCTACGAGCAGTACTTC	CASSVEGQGTYEQYF
TRBV9	.	.	TRBJ1-1	TGTGCCAGCAGCTTCGGGGGTGGGGACACTGAAGCTTTCTTT	CASSFGGGDTEAFF
TRBV3-1/TRBV3-2	TRBD2	.	TRBJ2-1	TGTGCCAGCAGCCAAGAGGAGCGGGGGGGGAATGAGCAGTTCTTC	CASSQEERGGNEQFF
TRBV20-1	TRBD1	.	TRBJ2-7	TGCAGTGCTAGAGAGGGACAGGGTCTAAACTTC	CSAREGQGLNF
TRBV3-1/TRBV3-2	.	.	TRBJ2-1	TGTGCCAGCAGCCCAACAAGGGGGGAGCAGTTCTTC	CASSPTRGEQFF
TRBV5-1	.	.	TRBJ1-1	TGCGCCAGCAGCCTATCTTCGGGAGGGACTGAAGCTTTCTTT	CASSLSSGGTEAFF
TRBV18	.	.	TRBJ2-1	TGTGCCAGCTCATCTCCGCAACAGTCCTACAATGAGCAGTTCTTC	CASSSPQQSYNEQFF
TRBV6-5	.	once	TRBJ2-7	TGTGCCAGCAGTCTCCTCGACGGGACCTACGAGCAGTACTTC	CASSLLDGTYEQYF
TRBV10-1	.	.	TRBJ2-7	TGCGCCAGCAGTCAGGACAGATCCTACGAGCAGTACTTC	CASSQDRSYEQYF
TRBV19	TRBD1	.	TRBJ2-6	TGTGCCAGTGGACCCGGGACAGGGTACCACGCTGGGGCCAACGTCCTGACTTTC	CASGPGTGYHAGANVLTF
TRBV7-2	.	.	TRBJ2-7	TGTGCCAGCAGCTTAGGGGTGGGGAGAACGTACGAGCAGTACTTC	CASSLGVGRTYEQYF
TRBV7-8	.	.	TRBJ2-7	TGTGCCAGCAGCTTAACAGGGTACGAGCAGTACTTC	CASSLTGYEQYF
TRBV11-2	.	few	TRBJ1-1	TGTGCCAGCAGCTTACTAACAGGGAGCAACACTGAAGCTTTCTTT	CASSLLTGSNTEAFF
TRBV11-2	.	.	TRBJ2-2	TGTGCCAGCAGCTTTAGGCGGGTGAACACCGGGGAGCTGTTTTTT	CASSFRRVNTGELFF
TRBV19	.	few	TRBJ1-1	TGTGCCAGTAGTACAACTGTGAACACTGAAGCTTTCTTT	CASSTTVNTEAFF
TRBV29-1	TRBD1	.	TRBJ2-5	TGCAGCGTTGCAGGGGGAGAGACCCAGTACTTC	CSVAGGETQYF
TRBV2	.	.	TRBJ1-4	TGTGCCAGCAGTGACCGCGAATTCGTAGCAACTAATGAAAAACTGTTTTTT	CASSDREFVATNEKLFF
TRBV6-2/TRBV6-3	.	.	TRBJ2-7	TGTGCCAGCAGTGGCACAGTGACCCTCACCTACGAGCAGTACTTC	CASSGTVTLTYEQYF
TRBV10-3	TRBD1	.	TRBJ1-3	TGTGCCATCAGTGAGTTCGCCACAGGGGCTGGAAACACCATATATTTT	CAISEFATGAGNTIYF
TRBV5-1	.	.	TRBJ2-3	TGCGCCAGTGAATTGACTGGGGCTTGGGATACGCAGTATTTT	CASELTGAWDTQYF
TRBV7-6	.	.	TRBJ1-2	TGTGCCAGCAGCTCTCTACAGGGTGCAACGAGAAGCTACACCTTC	CASSSLQGATRSYTF
TRBV7-8	TRBD1	.	TRBJ1-4	TGTGCCAGCAGTACCGGGACAGGGTACGAAAAACTGTTTTTT	CASSTGTGYEKLFF
TRBV15	TRBD1	.	TRBJ1-1	TGTGCCACCAGGACAGGGCGGGACACTGAAGCTTTCTTT	CATRTGRDTEAFF
TRBV28	.	.	TRBJ2-7	TGTGCCAGCAGCCCCAGCAATCCAGGCCTCTCCTACGAGCAGTACTTC	CASSPSNPGLSYEQYF